The 4 T cell receptor beta chains reported below all come from one sample, sequenced in a study of T cells in narcolepsy. The table came from immunoSEQ multiplex PCR; TCRdb's copy has only in-frame clones and leaves some out. The data hold under 35,000 clones, with roughly 80% observed a single time. The sequencing input was CD45RA- memory CD4+ T cells from PBMCs. Receptors were obtained from a human donor with narcolepsy.

This CDR3 reads CASSFMRTGGNTEAFF. The CDR3, as DNA: TGTGCCAGCAGCTTTATGAGGACAGGGGGTAACACTGAAGCTTTCTTT. The chain couples TRBV7-2 to TRBJ1-1, with TRBD1 matching 10 bases. CDR1 and CDR2 from the germline V gene are SGHTA and FQGNSA. The CDR3 spans 16 residues. The V gene end was trimmed by 3 bases and the J gene end by 2 bases; junction bases not matched to a gene: 6. Based on the CDR3 plus reference TRBV7-2 and TRBJ1-1, the full variable domain is GAGVSQSPSNKVTEKGKDVELRCDPISGHTALYWYRQSLGQGLEFLIYFQGNSAPDKSGLPSDRFSAERTGGSVSTLTIQRTQQEDSAVYLCASSFMRTGGNTEAFFGQGTRLTVV.

This clone appeared a single time. CDR3 amino acids: CASSQNRAGVYGYTF. CDR3 DNA: TGTGCCAGCAGCCAAAACAGGGCCGGGGTCTATGGCTACACCTTC. This chain connects TRBV7-8 to TRBJ1-2; maybe TRBD1 (6 bases). The V gene lost 5 bases and the J gene lost 4 bases, with 17 bases spanning the gap. The CDR3 loop spans 15 amino acids. Germline-derived CDR1 and CDR2 are SGHVS and FQNEAQ.

With regard to this clone: The junction departs from germline at one end; a sequencing error may be responsible. The chain has TRBV5-8 and TRBJ1-1; unclear D gene. Germline assignment: CDR1 SGHTS and CDR2 YDEGEE. The CDR3 covers 16 residues. CDR3 region: CASRLGRGLRNTEAFF. The CDR3 DNA sequence: TGTGCCAGCAGATTGGGTCGAGGGCTAAGGAACACTGAAGCTTTCTTT.

This clone was counted a few times. The chain's CDR3 is CAISVRRGTDTQYF. Here the CDR3 DNA reads TGTGCCATCAGCGTTCGGCGGGGCACAGATACGCAGTATTTT. The gene calls are TRBV10-3 and TRBJ2-3; D might be TRBD2 (5 bases). With 6 bases removed from V and 1 base from J, the gap between germline ends came to 11 bases. This CDR3 region has 14 residues. Germline V lookup: CDR1 ENHRY, CDR2 SYGVKD.